These 18 T cell receptor beta chains originate from one sample sequenced in a study of control samples from healthy donors and cancer patients. TCRdb keeps only in-frame clones here, not all; method: immunoSEQ multiplex PCR. Counted here are 60,000 to 75,000 clones, around 82% occurring once; the ten biggest clones make up under 30%. Sequenced: blood. Receptor source: a man aged 50-59 years in good health.

This clone has just a few counts. This chain connects TRBV12-5 to TRBJ1-2; weak D call: TRBD1 (5 bases). CDR1 LGHNT and CDR2 FRNRAP come from the germline V gene. V lost 1 base and J 3 bases, leaving 12 bases between the germline ends. The CDR3 is 15 amino acids. This CDR3 is CASGLAPGTYYGYTF. CDR3 coding DNA: TGTGCTAGTGGTTTGGCACCCGGGACCTACTATGGCTACACCTTC.

This clone came up once. V is TRBV9 and J is TRBJ2-2; D may be TRBD2 (6 bases). The CDR3 contains 17 residues. V was cut by 3 bases and J by 6 bases, with 21 bases left in between. Germline values: CDR1 SGDLS, CDR2 YYNGEE. CDR3 sequence reads: CASSAHPGLSRAGELFF. The CDR3 nucleotides are TGTGCCAGCAGCGCGCATCCGGGACTCTCTCGGGCCGGGGAGCTGTTTTTT.

The gene calls are TRBV11-3 and TRBJ2-1, with 10 bases fitting TRBD2. This CDR3 comprises 15 residues. V shed 4 bases, J shed 6 bases, and the junction held 6 bases outside the gene matches. Germline V gives CDR1 SGHNT, CDR2 YENEEA. Here the CDR3 DNA reads TGTGCCAGCAGCTCCCGCCCTAGCGGGAGCAATGAGCAGTTCTTC. Encoded protein: CASSSRPSGSNEQFF.

This chain joins TRBV28 and TRBJ1-2, with a tentative D call TRBD1 (5 bases). Trimming took off 5 bases at V and 0 bases at J, with 16 bases between the two ends. The germline V gene encodes CDR1 MDHEN and CDR2 SYDVKM. The CDR3 runs 16 residues. The CDR3: CASSLPGRDANYGYTF. CDR3 in DNA: TGTGCCAGCAGTCTTCCAGGCAGGGATGCTAACTATGGCTACACCTTC.

The rearrangement joins TRBV5-1 to TRBJ1-1, with D possibly matching TRBD1 (5 bases). The CDR3 extends over 14 amino acids. Germline V gene sequence: CDR1 SGHRS, CDR2 YFSETQ. Trimming stripped 2 bases from V and 1 base from J, with 9 bases between. DNA for the CDR3: TGCGCCAGCAGCTTCGCAAGGGGGAACACTGAAGCTTTCTTT. This gives the protein CASSFARGNTEAFF.

CDR3 coding DNA: TGTGCCAGCACCCGGGACAGGGGGGCGGGGAGCACTGAAGCTTTCTTT. Translating it yields CASTRDRGAGSTEAFF. The chain combines TRBV19 with TRBJ1-1, with 11 bases identical to TRBD1. From germline, CDR1 is LNHDA and CDR2 SQIVND (reference sequence). The V gene end was trimmed by 9 bases and the J gene end by 4 bases; junction bases not matched to a gene: 13. The CDR3 length is 16 residues.

This clone has just one count. The chain couples TRBV29-1 to TRBJ1-4; 10 bases are a match to TRBD1. Losses at the gene ends were 7 bases for V and 5 bases for J; bases not matched to a gene: 10. Looked up from germline, CDR1 is SQVTM and CDR2 is ANQGSEA. The CDR3 is 15 residues long. The CDR3 nucleotides are TGCAGCGCCGAGGGGGACAGGGGAGGGAATGAAAAACTGTTTTTT. This sequence encodes CSAEGDRGGNEKLFF.

The chain recombines TRBV9 with TRBJ2-1; no reliable D call. The CDR3 is 13 residues long. With 0 bases removed from V and 4 bases from J, the gap between germline ends came to 5 bases. From germline, CDR1 is SGDLS and CDR2 YYNGEE. The CDR3 spells CASSVGWYNEQFF. The CDR3 region has the DNA TGTGCCAGCAGCGTAGGTTGGTACAATGAGCAGTTCTTC.

The chain recombines TRBV9 with TRBJ2-3; no clear D. V was pared by 1 base and J by 2 bases, with 5 bases between. The CDR3 is 13 residues long. Looked up from germline, CDR1 is SGDLS and CDR2 is YYNGEE. CDR3 DNA sequence: TGTGCCAGCAGCGTATACAACACAGATACGCAGTATTTT. It is translated as CASSVYNTDTQYF.

The chain recombines TRBV7-6 with TRBJ2-1; the D gene could be TRBD1 or TRBD2 (5 bases each). The V end was cut by 2 bases, the J end by 10 bases, with 21 bases between. This CDR3 has 16 amino acids. Germline loops: CDR1 SGHVS, CDR2 FNYEAQ. The CDR3 nucleotides read TGTGCCAGCAGCTTATCAGGGAGTCCCCCCTCTGGAGAGCAGTTCTTC. This translates into CASSLSGSPPSGEQFF.

This clone is medium-sized (0.01 to 0.1%). V usage is TRBV7-3 and J usage is TRBJ1-6; D gene uncertain. Looked up from germline, CDR1 is SGHTA and CDR2 is FQGTGA. V was pared by 6 bases and J by 7 bases, with 16 bases between. The CDR3 extends over 15 amino acids. The CDR3 loop is CASSYTRDPNSPLHF. The CDR3 DNA reads as TGTGCCAGCAGTTACACTAGGGATCCCAATTCACCCCTCCACTTT.

The rearrangement uses TRBV10-1 and TRBJ1-1; TRBD1 aligns across 7 bases. Germline V gene data show CDR1 as WNHNN and CDR2 as SYGVQD (reference sequence). V gave up 7 bases and J gave up 8 bases; unmatched junction bases: 7. The length of the CDR3 is 12 residues. The CDR3 DNA reads as TGCGCCAGCACCCACAGGGGAGCAGAAGCTTTCTTT. This gives the protein CASTHRGAEAFF.

This sequence joins TRBV6-5 and TRBJ1-2; the match to TRBD1 covers 9 bases. From germline, CDR1 is MNHEY and CDR2 SVGAGI. CDR3 length equals 15 residues. Unmatched junction bases numbered 4, after V lost 2 bases and J lost 3 bases. The CDR3 protein is CASSYHRGHDYGYTF. The CDR3 nucleotides read TGTGCCAGCAGTTACCACAGGGGGCATGACTATGGCTACACCTTC.

The chain has TRBV4-2 and TRBJ1-5; 7 positions match TRBD1. Germline-derived CDR1 and CDR2 are LGHNA and YNFKEQ. This CDR3 region has 18 residues. V was clipped by 1 base and J by 5 bases; unmatched bases: 14. The CDR3: CASSQGLQPGGEDQPQHF. The CDR3 nucleotides are TGTGCCAGCAGCCAAGGCCTTCAGCCAGGGGGTGAGGATCAGCCCCAGCATTTT.

This chain connects TRBV28 to TRBJ2-3; either TRBD1 or TRBD2 may fit D (6 bases each). From germline, CDR1 is MDHEN and CDR2 SYDVKM. The CDR3 sequence is 15 residues long. The V end was cut by 3 bases, the J end by 5 bases, with 15 bases between. As DNA, the CDR3 is TGTGCCAGCAGTTTCATAGGGGGGATGGGAGATACGCAGTATTTT. This sequence encodes CASSFIGGMGDTQYF.

The rearrangement uses TRBV5-1 and TRBJ1-4, with 7 bases matching TRBD1. Germline-derived CDR1 and CDR2 are SGHRS and YFSETQ. Trimming took 3 bases from V and 8 from J; bases not matched to a gene: 16. The CDR3 runs 17 residues. CDR3 DNA sequence: TGCGCCAGCAGCTCCGCCGGGACAGAAAAGGTCGGGGAAAAACTGTTTTTT. This encodes CASSSAGTEKVGEKLFF.

This clone has a single count. The chain's CDR3 is CASRNSGTGKTYGYTF. CDR3 bases: TGTGCCAGCAGAAATTCAGGGACAGGAAAAACCTATGGCTACACCTTC. V is TRBV7-2 and J is TRBJ1-2, with TRBD1 identical over 8 bases. Germline CDR1 and CDR2: SGHTA and FQGNSA. With V trimmed by 6 bases and J by 4 bases, 13 bases remained unmatched. The CDR3 is made up of 16 amino acids. Complete variable domain (other parts from reference TRBV7-2 and TRBJ1-2): GAGVSQSPSNKVTEKGKDVELRCDPISGHTALYWYRQSLGQGLEFLIYFQGNSAPDKSGLPSDRFSAERTGGSVSTLTIQRTQQEDSAVYLCASRNSGTGKTYGYTFGSGTRLTVV.

The chain uses TRBV27 and TRBJ1-2; D perhaps matches TRBD1 (5 bases). The CDR3 loop spans 14 amino acids. The V end lost 5 bases, the J end lost 0 bases, and 10 bases lay between the germline ends. Germline assignment: CDR1 MNHEY and CDR2 SMNVEV (reference sequence). CDR3 DNA sequence: TGTGCCAGCAGTCGAGGGACGGCTAACTATGGCTACACCTTC. This gives the protein CASSRGTANYGYTF.